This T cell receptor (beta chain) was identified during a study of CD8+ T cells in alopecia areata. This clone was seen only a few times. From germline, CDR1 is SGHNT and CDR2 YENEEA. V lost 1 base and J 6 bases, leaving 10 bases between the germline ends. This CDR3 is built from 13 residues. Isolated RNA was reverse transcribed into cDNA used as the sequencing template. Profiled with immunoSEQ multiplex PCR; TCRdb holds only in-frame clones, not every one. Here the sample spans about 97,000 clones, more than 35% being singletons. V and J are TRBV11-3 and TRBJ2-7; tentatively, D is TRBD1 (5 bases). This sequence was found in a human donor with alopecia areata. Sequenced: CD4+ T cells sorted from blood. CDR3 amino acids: CASSLAPGREQYF. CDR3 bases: TGTGCCAGCAGCTTAGCCCCAGGGCGCGAGCAGTACTTC.